One sample yielded the 13 T cell receptor beta chains listed below, sequenced in a study of Graves' ophthalmopathy and Graves' hyperthyroidism (dated 2018 in TCRdb). The sequencer listed for this sample is Illumina HiSeq 2000. TCR beta CDR3 regions were amplified from RNA transcripts for repertoire sequencing. HTBI primers and the Qiagen OneStep RT-PCR kit were used in a first-round RT-PCR, which was followed by a second-round multiplex PCR, size selection and purification. TCRdb cleaned the public reads at Q25 with fastp, built clones with MiXCR and kept in-frame beta chains. For every CDR3 protein sequence, its rows merge into one entry that carries the most common genes and DNA. Across this sample there are under 800,000 distinct CDR3 sequences, with about a fifth seen only once. The ten most abundant clones make up more than 5.5% of the sample. Sample: peripheral blood. The receptors derive from a woman under 30 with stable Graves' hyperthyroidism. Some clones in this sample may be carry-over from other donors' samples. Donor details come from another sample of the same person, matched by shared clones.

This chain joins TRBV28 and TRBJ1-1; no firm D call. The CDR3 loop spans 15 amino acids. The V end lost 6 bases, the J end lost 3 bases, and 17 bases lay between the germline ends. Germline V lookup: CDR1 MDHEN, CDR2 SYDVKM. This chain's CDR3 is CASSLNPPFDTEAFF. CDR3 nucleotides: TGTGCCAGCAGCCTCAACCCCCCGTTTGACACTGAAGCTTTCTTT. Full variable domain (rest looked up from reference TRBV28 and TRBJ1-1): DVKVTQSSRYLVKRTGEKVFLECVQDMDHENMFWYRQDPGLGLRLIYFSYDVKMKEKGDIPEGYSVSREKKERFSLILESASTNQTSMYLCASSLNPPFDTEAFFGQGTRLTVV.

This clonotype was seen only once. V is TRBV30 and J is TRBJ2-7; TRBD1 might be the D (6 bases). The germline gives CDR1 GTSNPN, CDR2 SVGIG (reference sequence). The CDR3 is 14 residues long. V shed 0 bases and J shed 6 bases, with 15 bases lying between them. The CDR3 here is CAWSVLGRGGEQYF. CDR3 DNA: TGTGCCTGGAGTGTACTGGGCAGGGGCGGCGAGCAGTACTTC.

The chain has TRBV24-1 and TRBJ1-2; TRBD1 might be the D (5 bases). V was clipped by 5 bases and J by 8 bases, with 11 bases between them. The CDR3 is 12 amino acids. Germline CDR1 and CDR2: KGHDR and SFDVKD. CDR3 nucleotide sequence: TGTGCCACCAGTGCCGGCAGGGAAGGCTACACCTTC. This gives the protein CATSAGREGYTF.

This clonotype appeared many times. This chain links TRBV30 with TRBJ1-2; D is unresolved. Germline lookup yields CDR1 GTSNPN and CDR2 SVGIG (reference sequence). Between the trimmed V and J ends, which lost 0 bases and 6 bases, there was a span of 8 bases. CDR3 length: 12 residues. CDR3 sequence (DNA): TGTGCCTGGAGTGTGATTAGGGATGGCTACACCTTC. It specifies CAWSVIRDGYTF.

This clonotype was recorded at least ten times. The V call is TRBV12-3 or TRBV12-4, the J call TRBJ2-7; 7 nucleotides agree with TRBD2. Trimming took 6 bases from V and 0 from J; bases not matched to a gene: 5. The CDR3 loop spans 14 amino acids. The CDR3 region is CASRGGLGSYEQYF. DNA for the CDR3: TGTGCCAGCAGGGGTGGACTAGGCTCCTACGAGCAGTACTTC.

The chain joins TRBV13 to TRBJ2-7; the D is unclear. The CDR3 spans 14 residues. Germline assignment: CDR1 PRHDT and CDR2 FYEKMQ (reference sequence). Deletions cut 5 bases from V and 0 bases from J, with 11 bases between. The CDR3 spells CASSEGPSSYEQYF. The DNA for the CDR3 is TGTGCCAGCAGCGAAGGTCCTTCCTCCTACGAGCAGTACTTC.

This clonotype was found many times. The rearrangement links TRBV28 to TRBJ1-3, with unresolved D. CDR1 and CDR2 from the germline V gene are MDHEN and SYDVKM. This CDR3 has 11 residues. Deletions cut 3 bases from V and 9 bases from J, with 6 bases between. The chain's CDR3 is CASSFWGTIYF. CDR3 nucleotide sequence: TGTGCCAGCAGTTTTTGGGGCACCATATATTTT. Combining the CDR3 with reference TRBV28 and TRBJ1-3 gives the whole variable domain DVKVTQSSRYLVKRTGEKVFLECVQDMDHENMFWYRQDPGLGLRLIYFSYDVKMKEKGDIPEGYSVSREKKERFSLILESASTNQTSMYLCASSFWGTIYFGEGSWLTVV.

This clonotype occurred once. The J gene is TRBJ2-7, the V gene TRBV5-1; 11 bases match TRBD1. The V and J ends lost 3 bases and 3 bases, in that order; junction bases with no gene match: 5. Germline V gene data show CDR1 as SGHRS and CDR2 as YFSETQ. The CDR3 runs 15 residues. The CDR3 nucleotides are TGCGCCAGCAGCTGGACCGGGACAGGGGGCTACGAGCAGTACTTC. It yields the protein CASSWTGTGGYEQYF.

The table lists this clonotype with a few counts. The V call is TRBV30, the J call TRBJ2-2; the D is unclear. Trimming stripped 0 bases from V and 8 bases from J, with 7 bases between. The germline CDR1 and CDR2 sequences are GTSNPN and SVGIG (reference sequence). The CDR3 runs 12 residues. The CDR3 is CAWSVAVGELFF. CDR3 DNA: TGTGCCTGGAGTGTTGCTGTTGGGGAGCTGTTTTTT.

This chain joins TRBV5-1 and TRBJ2-7; D might be TRBD1 or TRBD2, each matching 5 bases. Trimming cost V 4 bases and J 4 bases, with 15 bases left between them. The germline CDR1 and CDR2 sequences are SGHRS and YFSETQ. The CDR3 totals 14 residues. The CDR3 spells CASSRGTEVYEQYF. The DNA of the CDR3 is TGCGCCAGCAGCCGAGGGACGGAGGTTTACGAGCAGTACTTC.

The V gene is TRBV18, the J gene TRBJ1-5; 9 bases agree with TRBD1. V lost 5 bases to trimming and J lost 8 bases; unmatched junction nucleotides: 7. This CDR3 contains 14 residues. Germline V CDR1 and CDR2: KGHSH, LQKENI. CDR3 nucleotide sequence: TGTGCCAGCTCAGCGAACAGGGGGCTGGAGCCCCAGCATTTT. This gives the protein CASSANRGLEPQHF.

This clonotype has a count of ten or more. Here the CDR3 DNA reads TGTGCCAGCAGTACCTTTTTGGGGGGCAACACTGAAGCTTTCTTT. Translated, it gives CASSTFLGGNTEAFF. The rearrangement uses TRBV6-1 and TRBJ1-1; TRBD1 is a possible D gene (6 bases). Trimming removed 5 bases at V and 2 bases at J, with 15 bases between. CDR1 and CDR2 from the germline V gene are MNHNS and SASEGT. The CDR3 totals 15 residues.

This sequence joins TRBV27 and TRBJ2-5; 12 positions match TRBD2. J was trimmed by 1 base and V by 6 bases; bases with no gene match: 6. Germline CDR1 is MNHEY and CDR2 is SMNVEV (reference sequence). This CDR3 is built from 16 residues. CDR3 residues: CASRLAGGGIQETQYF. CDR3 DNA: TGTGCCAGCAGACTAGCGGGGGGCGGAATCCAAGAGACCCAGTACTTC.